These T cell receptor beta chains were read from a single sample in a study of blood T cell repertoires in COVID-19. Data came from immunoSEQ multiplex PCR; TCRdb stores just in-frame clones and leaves some out. The repertoire holds roughly 80,000 clones, with approximately 89% as singletons. Specimen: peripheral blood. These TCRs come from a man aged 45-60 years with COVID-19, enrolled during active disease. The CDR3 runs from the conserved cysteine through the conserved F or W. The D gene is left open where the match is weak. Only part of the rows carry a size: once, few, many, or a class if the clone is expanded.

CASSEVSGASYEQYF	TGTGCCAGCAGTGAAGTGTCAGGTGCCTCCTACGAGCAGTACTTC	TRBV6-1	TRBJ2-7	-	-
CASSYPPQGELFF	TGTGCCAGCAGTTACCCTCCCCAGGGGGAGCTGTTTTTT	TRBV6-5	TRBJ2-2	-	-
CASSLGDRGDEQYF	TGTGCCAGCTCATTAGGGGACAGGGGAGACGAGCAGTACTTC	TRBV18	TRBJ2-7	TRBD1	-
CASSSRKETQYF	TGCGCCAGCAGCTCCAGAAAAGAGACCCAGTACTTC	TRBV5-1	TRBJ2-5	-	-
CASSQGLLEPQHF	TGCGCCAGCAGCCAAGGACTGTTGGAGCCCCAGCATTTT	TRBV4-3	TRBJ1-5	-	-
CASSLGTSGSSDTQYF	TGTGCCAGCAGCTTGGGGACTAGCGGGAGTTCAGATACGCAGTATTTT	TRBV5-6	TRBJ2-3	TRBD2	-
CASSQELAGGLSYEQYF	TGTGCCAGCAGCCAAGAACTAGCGGGAGGCCTCTCCTACGAGCAGTACTTC	TRBV4-2	TRBJ2-7	TRBD2	-
CASSRQGDNEQFF	TGCGCCAGCAGCAGGCAGGGCGACAATGAGCAGTTCTTC	TRBV5-1	TRBJ2-1	-	-
CASSLRPGQSSPLHF	TGTGCCAGCAGTTTACGACCCGGACAATCATCACCCCTCCACTTT	TRBV27	TRBJ1-6	-	-
CASNPAGTPADTQYF	TGTGCCAGCAACCCAGCGGGGACCCCCGCAGATACGCAGTATTTT	TRBV6-6	TRBJ2-3	TRBD2	-
CASSQDSDRENSPLHF	TGCGCCAGCAGCCAAGATAGCGACAGGGAGAATTCACCCCTCCACTTT	TRBV4-1	TRBJ1-6	TRBD1	few
CASSGQGHGYTF	TGTGCCAGCAGTGGACAGGGGCATGGCTACACCTTC	TRBV27	TRBJ1-2	TRBD1	-
CASSFQTGSYGYTF	TGTGCCAGCAGTTTCCAAACAGGGAGCTATGGCTACACCTTC	TRBV6-5	TRBJ1-2	-	-
CASSPIGRGPDYGYTF	TGTGCCAGTAGCCCAATAGGAAGAGGGCCTGACTATGGCTACACCTTC	TRBV19	TRBJ1-2	-	-
CASSPGGGYGYTF	TGTGCCAGCAGCCCCGGGGGGGGCTATGGCTACACCTTC	TRBV7-2	TRBJ1-2	-	-
CASRTGGISDEQFF	TGTGCCAGCAGGACAGGGGGAATTTCCGATGAGCAGTTCTTC	TRBV6-5	TRBJ2-1	TRBD1	-
CASSFSGTGSQPQHF	TGTGCCAGTAGTTTCTCCGGGACAGGGTCTCAGCCCCAGCATTTT	TRBV19	TRBJ1-5	TRBD1	-
CASSPTSGNQETQYF	TGTGCCAGCAGCCCGACTAGCGGGAACCAAGAGACCCAGTACTTC	TRBV5-4	TRBJ2-5	TRBD2	-
CASSLAGVGTDTQYF	TGCGCCAGCAGCTTGGCCGGGGTCGGCACAGATACGCAGTATTTT	TRBV5-1	TRBJ2-3	-	-
CASMYGTSRSSYNEQFF	TGTGCCAGCATGTACGGGACTAGCCGGAGCTCCTACAATGAGCAGTTCTTC	TRBV2	TRBJ2-1	TRBD2	few
CASSLAVVYTDTQYF	TGTGCCAGCAGCTTAGCTGTGGTCTACACAGATACGCAGTATTTT	TRBV11-2	TRBJ2-3	-	-
CAISEMSGIESNEQFF	TGTGCCATCAGTGAAATGAGCGGGATAGAATCAAATGAGCAGTTCTTC	TRBV10-3	TRBJ2-1	TRBD2	once
CASSAQAPTVYGYTF	TGCGCCAGCAGCGCGCAGGCGCCGACCGTATATGGCTACACCTTC	TRBV4-1	TRBJ1-2	-	-
CASSSTGYGEQYF	TGTGCCAGCTCATCTACAGGGTACGGCGAGCAGTACTTC	TRBV18	TRBJ2-7	-	-
CASSFEQTGELFF	TGTGCCAGCAGCTTCGAGCAAACCGGGGAGCTGTTTTTT	TRBV7-3	TRBJ2-2	-	once
CASSEFGGEAFF	TGTGCCAGCAGTGAATTTGGGGGGGAAGCTTTCTTT	TRBV6-1	TRBJ1-1	-	-
CASSPRQVGSYEQYF	TGTGCCAGCTCACCCCGACAGGTTGGCTCTTACGAGCAGTACTTC	TRBV18	TRBJ2-7	-	-
CASSPVPEWETQYF	TGTGCCAGCAGCCCTGTTCCGGAGTGGGAGACCCAGTACTTC	TRBV7-9	TRBJ2-5	-	-
CAWRIGHTYEQYF	TGTGCCTGGAGAATAGGACATACCTACGAGCAGTACTTC	TRBV30	TRBJ2-7	-	-
CASSLDVGQETQYF	TGTGCCAGCAGCTTAGATGTCGGCCAAGAGACCCAGTACTTC	TRBV7-2	TRBJ2-5	-	-
CASSPTMAREGPGELFF	TGTGCCAGCTCACCCACGATGGCGCGGGAGGGCCCCGGGGAGCTGTTTTTT	TRBV18	TRBJ2-2	TRBD2	-
CASQGGTSAAYEQYF	TGTGCCAGCCAGGGGGGGACTAGCGCTGCCTACGAGCAGTACTTC	TRBV2	TRBJ2-7	TRBD2	-
CASSRPRQGALDEQFF	TGTGCCAGCAGCAGACCCCGACAGGGGGCTCTGGATGAGCAGTTCTTC	TRBV5-4	TRBJ2-1	TRBD1	-
CASSQPGQNTEAFF	TGTGCCAGCAGCCAGCCCGGACAGAACACTGAAGCTTTCTTT	TRBV4-2	TRBJ1-1	-	-
CASSARGFGYEKLFF	TGTGCCAGCAGCGCCAGGGGATTCGGGTATGAAAAACTGTTTTTT	TRBV11-2	TRBJ1-4	-	-
CASSPTGTGTGELFF	TGTGCCAGCAGCCCTACCGGGACAGGGACCGGGGAGCTGTTTTTT	TRBV7-9	TRBJ2-2	TRBD1	-
CASSPSRTVINEKLFF	TGTGCCAGCAGCCCTTCGAGGACAGTAATAAATGAAAAACTGTTTTTT	TRBV3-1/TRBV3-2	TRBJ1-4	-	-
CASSSNPRGNGGYTF	TGTGCCAGTAGTAGCAACCCCCGAGGGAACGGGGGCTACACCTTC	TRBV19	TRBJ1-2	-	-
CAISEGDSSTDTQYF	TGTGCCATCAGTGAGGGAGACTCAAGCACAGATACGCAGTATTTT	TRBV10-3	TRBJ2-3	-	-
CASSSLTLAGAQYF	TGTGCCAGCAGCTCACTAACGCTCGCCGGGGCCCAGTACTTC	TRBV21-1	TRBJ2-5	-	-
CASSPRGTSGETQYF	TGTGCCAGCAGCCCCCGGGGGACTAGCGGAGAGACCCAGTACTTC	TRBV13	TRBJ2-5	TRBD2	-
CAWSHGTSGGIRETQYF	TGTGCCTGGAGTCACGGGACTAGCGGGGGGATTCGGGAGACCCAGTACTTC	TRBV30	TRBJ2-5	TRBD2	-
CASSKDRNSPLHF	TGCGCCAGCAGCAAGGACAGAAATTCACCCCTCCACTTT	TRBV4-1	TRBJ1-6	-	-
CASSRAGELFF	TGTGCCAGCAGCCGTGCCGGGGAGCTGTTTTTT	TRBV21-1	TRBJ2-2	-	-
CATSRVIGSSYEQYF	TGTGCCACCAGCAGAGTGATTGGGTCTAGCTACGAGCAGTACTTC	TRBV15	TRBJ2-7	-	-
CASSSTGAGQPQHF	TGTGCCAGCAGTTCAACAGGGGCCGGTCAGCCCCAGCATTTT	TRBV28	TRBJ1-5	TRBD1	few
CASSPGGSETQYF	TGTGCCAGTAGTCCAGGCGGGTCTGAGACCCAGTACTTC	TRBV19	TRBJ2-5	-	-
CASTGHISGNTIYF	TGTGCCAGTACAGGGCACATCTCTGGAAACACCATATATTTT	TRBV19	TRBJ1-3	-	-
CASSVGVSYNEQFF	TGTGCCAGCAGCGTAGGAGTCTCCTACAATGAGCAGTTCTTC	TRBV9	TRBJ2-1	-	-
CASSGSREGYEQYF	TGTGCCAGTAGTGGGTCCAGAGAGGGCTACGAGCAGTACTTC	TRBV19	TRBJ2-7	-	-
CASSRGQTNTGELFF	TGTGCCAGCAGCCGGGGACAGACGAACACCGGGGAGCTGTTTTTT	TRBV5-4	TRBJ2-2	TRBD1	-
CASSYLGTSGRAGEQYF	TGTGCCAGCAGCTACCTGGGGACTAGCGGGAGGGCGGGCGAGCAGTACTTC	TRBV7-2	TRBJ2-7	TRBD2	-
CASSPWGRVNTEAFF	TGTGCCAGCAGTCCCTGGGGGCGGGTGAACACTGAAGCTTTCTTT	TRBV6-5	TRBJ1-1	-	-
CASRNLRDPGLYGYTF	TGTGCCAGCAGGAACTTACGGGATCCCGGGCTCTATGGCTACACCTTC	TRBV27	TRBJ1-2	-	-
CASGLAGGDTQYF	TGTGCCAGCGGACTAGCGGGAGGAGATACGCAGTATTTT	TRBV19	TRBJ2-3	TRBD2	-
CASSLEGANTGELFF	TGTGCCAGCAGCTTAGAAGGGGCGAACACCGGGGAGCTGTTTTTT	TRBV5-5	TRBJ2-2	-	-
CASSREQGLGGYTF	TGTGCCAGCAGCCGAGAACAGGGTTTAGGCGGCTACACCTTC	TRBV3-1/TRBV3-2	TRBJ1-2	-	-
CASSPQGGDTQYF	TGTGCCAGCTCACCCCAGGGGGGAGATACGCAGTATTTT	TRBV18	TRBJ2-3	-	-
CASSSYRTAAYEQYF	TGTGCCAGCAGCTCATATAGGACTGCCGCCTACGAGCAGTACTTC	TRBV28	TRBJ2-7	-	-
CASSYSRTTNEQFF	TGTGCCAGCAGTTACTCGAGGACAACGAATGAGCAGTTCTTC	TRBV6-6	TRBJ2-1	-	-